In this sample, the clone carrying this T cell receptor (beta chain) turned up many times. The antigen remains unidentified. Ophthalmopathy patients all had a Clinical Activity Score of at least 3, a NOSPECS grade of at least 4 and disease under 3 months old. The PBMCs studied were ones that came from 9 to 10 ml fresh peripheral blood. Researchers amplified the TCR beta CDR3 regions from RNA transcripts. The HTBI primer set drove a first-round RT-PCR of the TCR CDR3. Via MiXCR, TCRdb re-called the multiplex PCR reads, giving one row per CDR3 protein. Of around 600,000 distinct CDR3 sequences detected, 13% to 15% appear once; the ten largest clones hold less than 9%. These data belong to a study of T cells in Graves' hyperthyroidism and ophthalmopathy. Study-level background: Peripheral blood was secured at the point of initial diagnosis, before any treatment. Points from the study as a whole: Model predictions of ophthalmopathy came a median approximately 6 months before onset.

Germline V CDR1 and CDR2: MNHEY, SVGEGT. J was trimmed by 0 bases and V by 7 bases; bases with no gene match: 1. This CDR3 has 13 amino acids. The receptor was derived from a young woman with Graves' ophthalmopathy. Specimen: blood. The V call is TRBV6-2 or TRBV6-3, the J call TRBJ2-7, with 9 bases matching TRBD2. CDR3 protein: CASKRGDSYEQYF. In DNA, the CDR3 is TGTGCCAGCAAGCGGGGGGACTCCTACGAGCAGTACTTC.